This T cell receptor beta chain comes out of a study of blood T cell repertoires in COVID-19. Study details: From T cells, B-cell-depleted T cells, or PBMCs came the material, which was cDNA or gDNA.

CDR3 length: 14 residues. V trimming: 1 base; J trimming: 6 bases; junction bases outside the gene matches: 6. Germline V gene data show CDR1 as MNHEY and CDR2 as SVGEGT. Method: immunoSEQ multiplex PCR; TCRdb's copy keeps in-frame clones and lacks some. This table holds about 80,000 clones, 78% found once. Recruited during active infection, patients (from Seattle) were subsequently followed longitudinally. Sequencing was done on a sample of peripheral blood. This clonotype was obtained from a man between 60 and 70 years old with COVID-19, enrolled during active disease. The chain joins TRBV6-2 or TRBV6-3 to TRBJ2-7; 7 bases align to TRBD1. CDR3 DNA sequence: TGTGCCAGCAGTTACTTCCTGACAGGGTTCGAGCAGTACTTC. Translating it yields CASSYFLTGFEQYF.